The source of this T cell receptor beta chain is a study of cytomegalovirus exposure and HLA in healthy donors. The primer mix had 60 Vbeta and 13 Jbeta primers. The table came from immunoSEQ multiplex PCR; TCRdb's copy has only in-frame clones and leaves some out. Among around 140,000 clones listed, roughly 74% were seen once. The study's findings and limits: A later analysis reported that several of the most significant clusters appeared to be linked to common viral pathogens, among them Epstein-Barr virus. Most TCR beta V segments were productive about 90% or about 30% of the time in an earlier analysis.

V trimming: 6 bases; J trimming: 1 base; junction bases outside the gene matches: 1. Germline CDR1 and CDR2: LNHDA and SQIVND (reference sequence). This CDR3 comprises 13 residues. Remarks on this clone: The antigen is not known.

Sequencing used PBMCs. The clonotype comes from a man in his forties in good health and CMV-seronegative. This sequence joins TRBV19 and TRBJ1-1; 8 positions match TRBD1. CDR3 protein: CASRTGANTEAFF. Here the CDR3 DNA reads TGTGCCAGTAGGACAGGGGCGAACACTGAAGCTTTCTTT.